Listed here are 2 T cell receptor beta chains from one sample, sequenced in a study of Tregs in tolerant kidney transplant recipients. Libraries were prepared by immunoSEQ multiplex PCR; TCRdb keeps only in-frame clonotypes and omits some of them. The sample includes 84,000 or so clones, over 85% of them seen just once. Mixed chimerism was transient after nonmyeloablative marrow transplants from related graft donors. The specimen comprised CD4+ T cells from blood (PBMCs), sampled 12 months after the transplant. These TCRs come from a human patient who received a combined kidney and bone marrow transplant. Some T cells may be provided by the graft donor.

V gene TRBV6-1 combines with J gene TRBJ2-3; TRBD2 aligns across 9 bases. Germline V gene data show CDR1 as MNHNS and CDR2 as SASEGT. The CDR3 is made up of 15 amino acids. V was clipped by 6 bases and J by 5 bases; unmatched bases: 9. This CDR3 reads CASRNGGGGGDTQYF. The DNA of the CDR3 is TGTGCCAGCAGAAACGGCGGGGGGGGCGGAGATACGCAGTATTTT.

The CDR3 loop reads CSVALQVSGDTQYF. The CDR3 DNA follows: TGCAGCGTTGCCTTACAGGTCTCTGGAGATACGCAGTATTTT. This chain connects TRBV29-1 to TRBJ2-3; TRBD1 might be the D (5 bases). The V and J ends lost 4 bases and 5 bases respectively, with 16 bases between them. The CDR3 runs 14 residues. Per the germline V gene, CDR1 is SQVTM and CDR2 is ANQGSEA.